This TCR beta chain was profiled in a study of T cell changes during pregnancy in multiple sclerosis. Sequenced by immunoSEQ multiplex PCR; TCRdb stores in-frame clones only, minus some. The data hold about 40,000 clones, with roughly 87% observed a single time. The length of the CDR3 is 15 residues. CDR1 is MNHNS and CDR2 is SASEGT in the germline V gene. With 6 bases clipped from V and 7 bases from J, the junction kept 14 bases outside the gene matches. The chain carries TRBV6-1 and TRBJ2-7, with 8 bases identical to TRBD2. The sequence derives from a female donor with multiple sclerosis, enrolled in a pregnancy study. The sample consisted of CD4+ T cells from peripheral blood mononuclear cells, taken in the first trimester of pregnancy. Written as DNA, the CDR3 is TGTGCCAGCAGGCCATTCTCGCGGGAGGTTATAGAGCAGTACTTC. Translated, it gives CASRPFSREVIEQYF.